This T cell receptor beta chain is drawn from a study of T cell changes during pregnancy in multiple sclerosis. Measured with immunoSEQ multiplex PCR; TCRdb has only the in-frame clones, and not every one. The repertoire holds under 50,000 clones, with 93% as singletons. The germline V and J ends were trimmed by 3 bases and 0 bases, with 5 bases remaining between them. This CDR3 is 13 amino acids long. Germline V gene sequence: CDR1 WSHSY, CDR2 SAAADI. The source material was CD8+ T cells from peripheral blood mononuclear cells, sampled after pregnancy. The chain uses TRBV10-2 and TRBJ1-2; D is undetermined. This clonotype was obtained from a female donor with multiple sclerosis, enrolled in a pregnancy study. The CDR3 DNA follows: TGCGCCAGCAGTGAAAGAGCTAACTATGGCTACACCTTC. It encodes CASSERANYGYTF.